The sequence of this T cell receptor beta chain was determined in a study of T cell responses to AZD1222 COVID-19 vaccine. Sequencing used immunoSEQ multiplex PCR; TCRdb keeps in-frame clones, though not all of them. In the table there are fewer than 90,000 clones, about 86% of which are singletons. The source is an adult who received the AZD1222 COVID-19 vaccine. The source was peripheral blood, collected 28 days after the second AZD1222 dose.

CDR3 in DNA: TGTGCCAGCAGTGAACAAGGAAGAGGCTCACCCCTCCACTTT. Its protein product is CASSEQGRGSPLHF. The chain combines TRBV25-1 with TRBJ1-6; D gene uncertain. Germline CDR1 and CDR2: MGHDK and SYGVNS. The CDR3 is 14 residues long. V shed 2 bases and J shed 10 bases, with 12 bases lying between them.